The clone carrying this T cell receptor beta chain was counted once. Its antigen remains unidentified. These data originate in a study of blood T cells in healthy people across ages. General observations from the study: Per million T cells, TCR beta diversity dropped about linearly as age rose.

Healthy Caucasian individuals from Russia aged roughly 6 to 90 were enrolled as donors. With each sample, at least 5 micrograms of total RNA were extracted. Next came a second PCR, run for about 7 to 12 cycles, which used a sample-barcoded 5' primer along with a J-beta primer mix. The template-switch adaptor was a 5' adaptor with 12 random nucleotides. It tagged each cDNA molecule. TCRdb reprocessed the 5' RACE reads with MiXCR, giving one entry per CDR3 protein. The data hold roughly 700,000 distinct CDR3 sequences, with approximately 49% observed a single time. The V gene's germline CDR1 is MGHRA and CDR2 YSYEKL. Trimming shortened V by 0 bases and J by 4 bases, and 9 bases separated the two germline ends. CDR3 length: 14 residues.

Sequenced sample: blood. V is TRBV4-1 and J is TRBJ2-5; no reliable D call. This clonotype was sampled from a woman aged 60 to 75 in good health. In nucleotides, the CDR3 is TGCGCCAGCAGCCAAGACCCTAGTCGAGAGACCCAGTACTTC. Translation: CASSQDPSRETQYF.